The 31 T cell receptor beta chains given below trace back to one sample, sequenced in a study of beta chain features in type 1 diabetes. Reverse transcribing all isolated RNA meant expressed TCRB transcripts were sequenced. The protocol was immunoSEQ multiplex PCR, while the TCRdb copy is restricted to in-frame clones and leaves out a portion. Of roughly 290,000 clones in the sample, under 8.5% were seen once. The sample taken for sequencing was central memory CD4+ T cells from blood. The receptors come from a woman aged 18-29 years in good health.

This clone was observed a handful of times. This chain connects TRBV11-3 to TRBJ2-7; D is perhaps TRBD1 (5 bases). There are 14 residues in the CDR3. The germline V gene encodes CDR1 SGHNT and CDR2 YENEEA. V lost 6 bases, J lost 0 bases, and 12 bases lay in between. CDR3 nucleotides: TGTGCCAGCAGGTCATCAGGGCACTCCTACGAGCAGTACTTC. It codes for CASRSSGHSYEQYF.

This clone showed up many times. The chain carries TRBV28 and TRBJ1-2, with TRBD1 matching over 9 bases. Unmatched junction bases numbered 6, after V lost 2 bases and J lost 8 bases. This CDR3 is 14 amino acids long. Per the germline V gene, CDR1 is MDHEN and CDR2 is SYDVKM. CDR3 sequence reads: CASSLGQGLEGYTF. CDR3 sequence (DNA): TGTGCCAGCAGTTTAGGACAGGGGCTAGAAGGCTACACCTTC.

In its sample, this clone was seen many times. V is TRBV14 and J is TRBJ2-5; D remains ambiguous. With 4 bases removed from V and 13 bases from J, the gap between germline ends came to 4 bases. CDR1 and CDR2 from the germline V gene are SGHDN and FVKESK. CDR3 length: 8 amino acids. The CDR3 region has the DNA TGTGCCAGCAGCCCCCCGTACTTC. Protein product: CASSPPYF.

This clone turned up a few times. The J gene is TRBJ2-1, the V gene TRBV21-1; the table's D call, TRBD2, was not checked against the DNA. TRBV21-1 is a pseudogene segment. The CDR3 spans 17 residues. The DNA of the CDR3 is TGTGCCAGCAGCAAAGTTCGAAGGAGGCCCTCCTACAATGAGCAGTTCTTC. This sequence encodes CASSKVRRRPSYNEQFF.

This clone was found a few times. DNA for the CDR3: TGTGCCAGTACACCGGGAACCTACGAGCAGTACTTC. The encoded protein is CASTPGTYEQYF. V gene TRBV2 combines with J gene TRBJ2-7; D is perhaps TRBD2 (5 bases). Germline lookup yields CDR1 SNHLY and CDR2 FYNNEI. The CDR3 is 12 residues long. Trimming stripped 9 bases from V and 2 bases from J, with 11 bases between.

This clone was found a few times. V usage is TRBV7-9 and J usage is TRBJ2-5; D gene unclear. The CDR3 runs 13 residues. Germline values: CDR1 SEHNR, CDR2 FQNEAQ (reference sequence). The V gene lost 5 bases and the J gene lost 3 bases, with 10 bases spanning the gap. In DNA form, the CDR3 reads TGTGCCAGCAGCCCACCCGGTAAAGAGACCCAGTACTTC. It specifies CASSPPGKETQYF.

This clone was detected many times. The chain couples TRBV2 to TRBJ1-1; 9 bases are shared with TRBD1. V gave up 4 bases and J gave up 5 bases; unmatched junction bases: 5. The CDR3 has 14 amino acids. Germline V gives CDR1 SNHLY, CDR2 FYNNEI. CDR3 region: CASSVDRGKTEAFF. The CDR3 DNA sequence: TGTGCCAGCAGTGTAGACAGGGGGAAGACTGAAGCTTTCTTT.

The chain has TRBV11-3 and TRBJ2-5; TRBD1 is a possible D gene (6 bases). Germline V gene sequence: CDR1 SGHNT, CDR2 YENEEA. This CDR3 has 13 residues. The ends were cut back, 5 bases at V and 3 bases at J, with 10 bases in the middle. Here the CDR3 DNA reads TGTGCCAGCAGCCTCAGGACAGAAGAGACCCAGTACTTC. The encoded protein is CASSLRTEETQYF.

This sequence joins TRBV2 and TRBJ1-3; the match to TRBD1 covers 10 bases. V gave up 8 bases and J gave up 2 bases; unmatched junction bases: 6. Germline CDR1 reads SNHLY; CDR2 reads FYNNEI. The CDR3 contains 15 residues. The CDR3: CASGRGTGAGNTIYF. The CDR3 DNA reads as TGTGCCAGCGGGAGGGGGACAGGGGCTGGAAACACCATATATTTT.

This clone was counted between two and nine times. The V gene is TRBV7-2, the J gene TRBJ1-2, with D unresolved. The ends were cut back, 4 bases at V and 8 bases at J, with 20 bases in the middle. The germline V gene has CDR1 SGHTA and CDR2 FQGNSA. CDR3 length equals 15 residues. CDR3 sequence (DNA): TGTGCCAGCAGCTCCAATAGCCCCGGAAAGGGCGGCTACACCTTC. Amino acids: CASSSNSPGKGGYTF.

The chain links TRBV7-2 to TRBJ1-2; D call uncertain. Trimming shortened V by 1 base and J by 7 bases, and 10 bases separated the two germline ends. Germline CDR1 SGHTA, CDR2 FQGNSA. The CDR3 is 13 residues long. CDR3: CASSLERTTGYTF. The CDR3 nucleotides read TGTGCCAGCAGCTTAGAACGCACTACTGGCTACACCTTC.

The chain couples TRBV7-9 to TRBJ1-2; no clear D. CDR1 and CDR2 from the germline V gene are SEHNR and FQNEAQ (reference sequence). Trimming removed 5 bases from V and 4 bases from J, with 11 bases in between. The CDR3 has 13 amino acids. CDR3 protein: CASSPGTGYGYTF. In DNA form, the CDR3 reads TGTGCCAGCAGCCCGGGTACCGGCTATGGCTACACCTTC.

This clone was detected only a few times. The chain links TRBV15 to TRBJ2-3; no definite D call. The V gene lost 0 bases and the J gene lost 0 bases, with 4 bases spanning the gap. CDR3 length: 14 residues. The V gene's germline CDR1 is LNHNV and CDR2 YYDKDF (reference sequence). This CDR3 reads CATSREGSTDTQYF. The DNA for the CDR3 is TGTGCCACCAGCAGAGAAGGGAGCACAGATACGCAGTATTTT.

J is TRBJ2-3 and V is TRBV27, with D hard to call. This CDR3 is built from 13 residues. Germline values: CDR1 MNHEY, CDR2 SMNVEV (reference sequence). Trimming took off 6 bases at V and 6 bases at J, with 13 bases between the two ends. CDR3 sequence: CASSPTRADTQYF. DNA for the CDR3: TGTGCCAGCAGCCCTACAAGGGCGGATACGCAGTATTTT.

This clone was detected ten times or more. This rearrangement joins TRBV7-2 to TRBJ2-4; 10 nucleotides match TRBD2. The J segment lost 9 bases and the V segment lost 5 bases, leaving 7 bases of the junction unmatched. The germline gives CDR1 SGHTA, CDR2 FQGNSA. This CDR3 region has 14 residues. The CDR3 DNA follows: TGTGCCAGCAGCCCGGGGAGCGGGAGGGGCATTCAGTACTTC. It is translated as CASSPGSGRGIQYF.

The V and J genes are TRBV7-3 and TRBJ2-5, with 7 bases identical to TRBD2. V dropped 4 bases and J dropped 4; count of bases not matched to a gene: 6. Per germline, CDR1 SGHTA and CDR2 FQGTGA. This CDR3 has 14 amino acids. CDR3 bases: TGTGCCAGCAGCTCCTCGGGGGGAGGAGAGACCCAGTACTTC. Its translation is CASSSSGGGETQYF.

In its sample, this clone was seen a few times. This sequence joins TRBV7-9 and TRBJ1-3; TRBD1 matches at 8 bases. CDR1 SEHNR and CDR2 FQNEAQ come from the germline V gene (reference sequence). The CDR3 spans 15 residues. Losses at the gene ends were 3 bases for V and 4 bases for J; bases not matched to a gene: 5. DNA for the CDR3: TGTGCCAGCAGCTTCTGGACAGGGTTCGGAAACACCATATATTTT. Residues: CASSFWTGFGNTIYF.

The table lists this clone with many counts. This sequence joins TRBV14 and TRBJ1-1; D unresolved. Germline V lookup: CDR1 SGHDN, CDR2 FVKESK. V was cut by 5 bases and J by 3 bases, with 10 bases left in between. The CDR3 runs to 13 residues. The CDR3 sequence is CASSAQVYTEAFF. The CDR3 DNA sequence: TGTGCCAGCAGCGCCCAGGTTTACACTGAAGCTTTCTTT.

The J gene is TRBJ1-6, the V gene TRBV6-5, with TRBD1 matching 7 bases. The V and J ends lost 7 bases and 5 bases, in that order; junction bases with no gene match: 8. CDR3 size: 15 residues. Per the germline V gene, CDR1 is MNHEY and CDR2 is SVGAGI. The CDR3 region is CASTGTALNNSPLHF. CDR3 DNA sequence: TGTGCCAGCACCGGGACAGCCCTAAATAATTCACCCCTCCACTTT.

This clone came up a few times. The chain combines TRBV7-2 with TRBJ2-5; D uncertain. Germline lookup yields CDR1 SGHTA and CDR2 FQGNSA. V was cut by 3 bases and J by 4 bases, with 12 bases left in between. This CDR3 comprises 14 residues. This CDR3 is CASSLAAAGETQYF. DNA for the CDR3: TGTGCCAGCAGCTTGGCGGCAGCAGGAGAGACCCAGTACTTC.

This clone was recorded a few times. The gene calls are TRBV7-9 and TRBJ2-3; TRBD2 aligns across 11 bases. From germline, CDR1 is SEHNR and CDR2 FQNEAQ (reference sequence). The ends lost 1 base at V and 6 bases at J; junction bases unmatched: 6. This CDR3 is built from 16 residues. The CDR3 spells CASSLGLAGGPDTQYF. The CDR3 DNA follows: TGTGCCAGCAGCTTAGGGCTAGCGGGGGGCCCTGATACGCAGTATTTT.

In its sample, this clone was seen a few times. V gene TRBV28 combines with J gene TRBJ1-1, with 11 bases fitting TRBD1. Germline CDR1 and CDR2: MDHEN and SYDVKM. The CDR3 sequence is 16 residues long. V lost 4 bases to trimming and J lost 4 bases; unmatched junction nucleotides: 8. CDR3 residues: CASSSLDRGRPTEAFF. The CDR3 coding sequence is TGTGCCAGCAGTTCCCTGGACAGGGGGCGGCCCACTGAAGCTTTCTTT.

The V call is TRBV7-9, the J call TRBJ2-3; D not certain. V was cut by 6 bases and J by 6 bases, with 16 bases left in between. Germline V gives CDR1 SEHNR, CDR2 FQNEAQ (reference sequence). This CDR3 is 14 amino acids long. CDR3 residues: CASSSLAPGDTQYF. The CDR3 region has the DNA TGTGCCAGCAGTTCTTTGGCTCCTGGGGATACGCAGTATTTT.

The rearrangement links TRBV4-3 to TRBJ2-1; TRBD2 agrees at 8 bases. Trimming removed 2 bases from V and 10 bases from J; junction bases left unmatched: 10. The CDR3 extends over 15 amino acids. Germline-derived CDR1 and CDR2 are LGHNA and YSLEER. The CDR3 sequence: CASSQLPGGVREQFF. In DNA form, the CDR3 reads TGCGCCAGCAGCCAACTTCCCGGGGGGGTCAGAGAGCAGTTCTTC.

There are a few counts of this clone. The chain is built from TRBV19 and TRBJ1-5, with D perhaps matching TRBD1 (5 bases). In germline, CDR1 is LNHDA, CDR2 SQIVND (reference sequence). Trimming cost V 10 bases and J 3 bases, with 16 bases left between them. This CDR3 region has 14 residues. The CDR3 sequence is CATGGRQSNQPQHF. The CDR3 region has the DNA TGTGCCACCGGGGGACGGCAGTCCAATCAGCCCCAGCATTTT.

This clone was observed at least ten times. This chain connects TRBV10-3 to TRBJ1-2; possible D gene TRBD1, 6 bases. Germline V gene data show CDR1 as ENHRY and CDR2 as SYGVKD. Trimming pared 5 bases from V and 5 bases from J, leaving 6 bases between. The CDR3 is made up of 11 amino acids. The CDR3 nucleotides read TGTGCCATCAGTACAGGGTATGGCTACACCTTC. This translates into CAISTGYGYTF.

The CDR3 here is CASRTETEKLFF. The CDR3, as DNA: TGTGCCAGCAGAACAGAGACAGAAAAACTGTTTTTT. This chain uses TRBV2 with TRBJ1-4; D gene uncertain. Trimming cost V 6 bases and J 8 bases, with 10 bases left between them. CDR1 is SNHLY, CDR2 FYNNEI, per germline. This CDR3 is built from 12 residues.

The chain employs TRBV20-1 and TRBJ2-1; D gene ambiguous. This CDR3 region has 11 residues. V shed 4 bases and J shed 6 bases, with 7 bases lying between them. Per the germline V gene, CDR1 is DFQATT and CDR2 is SNEGSKA (reference sequence). CDR3 sequence: CSAIRPNEQFF. CDR3 in DNA: TGCAGTGCTATCCGACCCAATGAGCAGTTCTTC.

The chain employs TRBV5-1 and TRBJ2-7, with D perhaps being TRBD1 or TRBD2 (6 bases each). The CDR3 covers 13 residues. Germline V gives CDR1 SGHRS, CDR2 YFSETQ. V was cut by 4 bases and J by 5 bases, with 13 bases left in between. Written as DNA, the CDR3 is TGCGCCAGCAGCCTGGAGGGGGGCCACGAGCAGTACTTC. The encoded protein is CASSLEGGHEQYF.

This clone has more than one count but fewer than ten. The chain carries TRBV5-4 and TRBJ1-2; no clear D gene. Germline CDR1 SGHNT, CDR2 YYREEE (reference sequence). CDR3 size: 12 residues. The V and J ends lost 4 bases and 5 bases respectively, with 9 bases between them. This CDR3 reads CASSRHGYGYTF. In DNA form, the CDR3 reads TGTGCCAGCAGCCGCCACGGATATGGCTACACCTTC.

With respect to this clone: Other DNA variants within this sample encode the same CDR3. The chain employs TRBV7-3 and TRBJ2-3; D is possibly TRBD2 (5 bases). This CDR3 has 14 residues. V was cut by 1 base and J by 3 bases, with 8 bases left in between. Germline V gene lookup returns CDR1 SGHTA and CDR2 FQGTGA. This CDR3 reads CASSLNGGTDTQYF. For the CDR3, the DNA is TGTGCCAGCAGCTTAAACGGCGGGACAGATACGCAGTATTTT.